The 21 T cell receptor beta chains below come from one sample, sequenced in a study of cytomegalovirus exposure and HLA in healthy donors. Vbeta (60) and Jbeta (13) primers were used in the PCR. Here immunoSEQ multiplex PCR was the method, and the copy in TCRdb shows in-frame clones only, minus some. This sample carries some 190,000 clones, approximately 86% of them seen once, and the ten largest clones take approximately 0.31%. Sequenced sample: PBMCs. Receptor source: a woman in her twenties or thirties in good health and CMV-seronegative.

With respect to this clone: Distinct nucleotide sequences in the sample also encode this CDR3. J is TRBJ2-3 and V is TRBV5-6, with 10 bases that match TRBD2. V gave up 3 bases and J gave up 1 base; unmatched junction bases: 2. Germline lookup yields CDR1 SGHDT and CDR2 YYEEEE. CDR3 length equals 15 residues. CDR3 DNA: TGTGCCAGCAGCTCTGGGACTAGCGGCACAGATACGCAGTATTTT. Its translation: CASSSGTSGTDTQYF.

The chain carries TRBV5-1 and TRBJ2-1, with 7 bases lining up with TRBD2. Trimming at V came to 1 base and at J to 5 bases, leaving 12 bases not matched to a gene. CDR1 SGHRS and CDR2 YFSETQ come from the germline V gene. The CDR3 has 17 amino acids. The DNA for the CDR3 is TGCGCCAGCAGCTTGACCGGCGGGAGAACTACCAACAATGAGCAGTTCTTC. This codes for CASSLTGGRTTNNEQFF. The variable domain in full, completed from reference TRBV5-1 and TRBJ2-1, reads KAGVTQTPRYLIKTRGQQVTLSCSPISGHRSVSWYQQTPGQGLQFLFEYFSETQRNKGNFPGRFSGRQFSNSRSEMNVSTLELGDSALYLCASSLTGGRTTNNEQFFGPGTRLTVL.

The CDR3 reads CASSSRKNIQYF. The DNA for the CDR3 is TGTGCCAGCAGTTCCAGAAAAAACATTCAGTACTTC. V and J are TRBV2 and TRBJ2-4; D is unresolved. Trimming took off 5 bases at V and 4 bases at J, with 6 bases between the two ends. Germline CDR1 and CDR2: SNHLY and FYNNEI. This CDR3 contains 12 residues.

The chain links TRBV5-8 to TRBJ2-1; the D is unclear. With 2 bases removed from V and 8 bases from J, the gap between germline ends came to 5 bases. CDR3 length: 11 residues. In germline, CDR1 is SGHTS, CDR2 YDEGEE. CDR3 protein: CASSLIYEQFF. The CDR3 bases are TGTGCCAGCAGCTTAATCTATGAGCAGTTCTTC.

The chain has TRBV5-4 and TRBJ2-5; TRBD2 matches at 8 bases. Germline trimming cut 2 bases from V and 3 bases from J; bases unmatched to any gene: 6. CDR1 is SGHNT and CDR2 is YYREEE in the germline V gene (reference sequence). The CDR3 sequence is 15 residues long. Here the CDR3 reads CASSFLSGGKETQYF. The CDR3 nucleotides read TGTGCCAGCAGCTTTCTAAGCGGGGGTAAAGAGACCCAGTACTTC.

This clone was counted once. The V gene is TRBV5-1, the J gene TRBJ2-1; TRBD1 is a possible D gene (6 bases). V shed 5 bases and J shed 4 bases, with 13 bases lying between them. From germline, CDR1 is SGHRS and CDR2 YFSETQ. The length of the CDR3 is 14 residues. The CDR3 reads CASSSTGRYNEQFF. The CDR3 DNA sequence: TGCGCCAGCAGTTCTACAGGGAGATACAATGAGCAGTTCTTC.

The chain links TRBV18 to TRBJ1-2, with TRBD1 matching over 10 bases. This CDR3 comprises 15 residues. CDR1 KGHSH and CDR2 LQKENI come from the germline V gene. V lost 3 bases and J lost 6; bases outside the gene matches: 7. CDR3 DNA: TGTGCCAGCTCACCTCGGACAGGGGGTAGGGATGGCTACACCTTC. It translates to CASSPRTGGRDGYTF. The whole variable domain, filled in from reference TRBV18 and TRBJ1-2, reads NAGVMQNPRHLVRRRGQEARLRCSPMKGHSHVYWYRQLPEEGLKFMVYLQKENIIDESGMPKERFSAEFPKEGPSILRIQQVVRGDSAAYFCASSPRTGGRDGYTFGSGTRLTVV.

V is TRBV5-5 and J is TRBJ2-5; 9 bases map to TRBD1. The V and J ends lost 0 bases and 5 bases, in that order; junction bases with no gene match: 5. Germline CDR1 SGHKS, CDR2 YYEKEE (reference sequence). The CDR3 length is 15 residues. For the CDR3, the DNA is TGTGCCAGCAGCTTGGGGGACAGGGAGGGGGAGACCCAGTACTTC. Its protein is CASSLGDREGETQYF.

The chain couples TRBV13 to TRBJ1-6; D gene unclear. Trimming took off 0 bases at V and 0 bases at J, with 6 bases between the two ends. The CDR3 length is 16 residues. Germline V gene sequence: CDR1 PRHDT, CDR2 FYEKMQ (reference sequence). The CDR3 DNA follows: TGTGCCAGCAGCTTAGGACAGTTCTCCTATAATTCACCCCTCCACTTT. It is translated as CASSLGQFSYNSPLHF.

J is TRBJ1-1 and V is TRBV27; D may be TRBD1 (6 bases). Trimming cost V 5 bases and J 1 base, with 29 bases left between them. The CDR3 has 20 residues. Germline-derived CDR1 and CDR2 are MNHEY and SMNVEV (reference sequence). CDR3 DNA: TGTGCCAGCAGTCCACGGGGCAGGGGCTTGGATGAGACCACGAACACTGAAGCTTTCTTT. It translates to CASSPRGRGLDETTNTEAFF.

J is TRBJ2-1 and V is TRBV7-3; TRBD2 agrees at 8 bases. Looked up from germline, CDR1 is SGHTA and CDR2 is FQGTGA. The length of the CDR3 is 15 residues. Losses at the gene ends were 5 bases for V and 3 bases for J; bases not matched to a gene: 6. For the CDR3, the DNA is TGTGCCAGCAGCCCCGGGGGGGCCGTCTACAATGAGCAGTTCTTC. It translates to CASSPGGAVYNEQFF.

This clone was detected a few times. CDR3 sequence: CASSTQMNQPQHF. In DNA form, the CDR3 reads TGTGCCAGTAGTACCCAGATGAATCAGCCCCAGCATTTT. The gene calls are TRBV19 and TRBJ1-5; D uncertain. Germline V gives CDR1 LNHDA, CDR2 SQIVND (reference sequence). V was trimmed by 4 bases and J by 4 bases, leaving 8 bases between them. The CDR3 is made up of 13 amino acids.

The rearrangement joins TRBV28 to TRBJ1-2, with TRBD1 matching over 7 bases. The CDR3 is 13 amino acids. After removal of 7 bases from V and 6 bases from J, the junction contained 8 bases not matched to a gene. Germline V gene data show CDR1 as MDHEN and CDR2 as SYDVKM. The CDR3 DNA follows: TGTGCCAGCATGACAGGGAGTCGCGATGGCTACACCTTC. It codes for CASMTGSRDGYTF.

V is TRBV6-5 and J is TRBJ2-1, with D unclear. CDR1 and CDR2 from the germline V gene are MNHEY and SVGAGI. Trimming left V 0 bases short and J 5 bases short, with 14 bases between. This CDR3 is 16 amino acids long. CDR3 nucleotides: TGTGCCAGCAGTTACTCACGTCGCCGGGTTAACAATGAGCAGTTCTTC. The encoded protein is CASSYSRRRVNNEQFF.

The chain carries TRBV28 and TRBJ1-2, with D possibly TRBD1 on 5 matching bases. This CDR3 spans 13 amino acids. V was clipped by 6 bases and J by 6 bases, with 14 bases between them. The V gene's germline CDR1 is MDHEN and CDR2 SYDVKM. The CDR3 DNA is TGTGCCAGCAGCACTTCGGCAGGGAATGGCTACACCTTC. Its protein is CASSTSAGNGYTF.

This sequence joins TRBV7-9 and TRBJ2-1; TRBD2 agrees at 8 bases. V dropped 3 bases and J dropped 2; count of bases not matched to a gene: 9. From germline, CDR1 is SEHNR and CDR2 FQNEAQ (reference sequence). The CDR3 is made up of 17 amino acids. The CDR3 coding sequence is TGTGCCAGCAGCTTGAATAGCGGGGTGGCAGCCTACAATGAGCAGTTCTTC. It encodes CASSLNSGVAAYNEQFF.

J is TRBJ1-1 and V is TRBV9; maybe TRBD1 (5 bases). This CDR3 has 14 amino acids. V lost 4 bases and J lost 5, with 15 bases in between. Germline CDR1 reads SGDLS; CDR2 reads YYNGEE. The CDR3 sequence is CASSPLGQGTEAFF. The CDR3 DNA reads TGTGCCAGCAGCCCCCTGGGGCAAGGGACTGAAGCTTTCTTT.

This chain joins TRBV6-5 and TRBJ2-1, with 7 nucleotides matching TRBD2. Trimming cost V 2 bases and J 9 bases; bases outside gene matches: 10. The V gene's germline CDR1 is MNHEY and CDR2 SVGAGI. The CDR3 covers 15 residues. The CDR3 sequence: CASSYLTSPGGEQFF. In DNA, the CDR3 is TGTGCCAGCAGTTACCTGACTAGCCCCGGTGGTGAGCAGTTCTTC.

This clone was detected a few times. In DNA, the CDR3 is TGCGCCAGCAGCCCGGGACACCCCTACGAGCAGTACTTC. As protein: CASSPGHPYEQYF. The chain is built from TRBV10-1 and TRBJ2-7, with D perhaps matching TRBD1 (6 bases). Germline V gives CDR1 WNHNN, CDR2 SYGVQD (reference sequence). This CDR3 has 13 residues. V lost 6 bases and J lost 2, with 11 bases in between.

The rearrangement uses TRBV11-3 and TRBJ2-1; D gene ambiguous. Trimming took off 5 bases at V and 0 bases at J, with 11 bases between the two ends. This CDR3 comprises 15 residues. Per germline, CDR1 SGHNT and CDR2 YENEEA. In DNA form, the CDR3 reads TGTGCCAGCAGCCCTCATCTGAGCTCCTACAATGAGCAGTTCTTC. It translates to CASSPHLSSYNEQFF.

The rearrangement joins TRBV9 to TRBJ2-1; no reliable D call. Germline V gene sequence: CDR1 SGDLS, CDR2 YYNGEE. V lost 4 bases and J 9 bases, leaving 14 bases between the germline ends. CDR3 size: 13 residues. CDR3 nucleotides: TGTGCCAGCAGCCAGGCAGAAGCCGGTGAGCAGTTCTTC. Translation: CASSQAEAGEQFF.